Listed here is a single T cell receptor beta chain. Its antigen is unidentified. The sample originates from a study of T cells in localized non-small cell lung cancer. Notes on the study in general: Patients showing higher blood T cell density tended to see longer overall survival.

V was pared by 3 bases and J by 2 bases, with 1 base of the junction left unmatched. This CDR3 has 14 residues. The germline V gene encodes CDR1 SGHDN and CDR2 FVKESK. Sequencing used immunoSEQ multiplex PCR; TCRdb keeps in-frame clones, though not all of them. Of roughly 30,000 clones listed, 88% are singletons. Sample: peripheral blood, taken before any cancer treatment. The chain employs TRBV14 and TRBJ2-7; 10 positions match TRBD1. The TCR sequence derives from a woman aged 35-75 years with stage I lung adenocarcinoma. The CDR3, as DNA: TGTGCCAGCAGCCATGGGACAGGGGCCTACGAGCAGTACTTC. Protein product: CASSHGTGAYEQYF.